Below are 21 T cell receptor beta chains sequenced from a single sample in a study of T cell responses to AZD1222 COVID-19 vaccine. Libraries were prepared by immunoSEQ multiplex PCR; TCRdb keeps only in-frame clonotypes and omits some of them. Of about 110,000 clones in the sample, 80% to 90% were seen once. Sequenced material: peripheral blood, taken 28 days after the second AZD1222 dose. The receptors were gathered from an adult who received the AZD1222 COVID-19 vaccine.

This clone was seen a handful of times. The rearrangement joins TRBV20-1 to TRBJ1-2, with D unresolved. In germline, CDR1 is DFQATT, CDR2 SNEGSKA (reference sequence). The CDR3 loop spans 9 amino acids. V lost 6 bases and J 8 bases, leaving 7 bases between the germline ends. The CDR3 loop reads CSAPGGYTF. The CDR3, as DNA: TGCAGTGCCCCGGGCGGCTACACCTTC.

V is TRBV7-8 and J is TRBJ2-2, with 7 nucleotides matching TRBD2. The CDR3 has 16 residues. V lost 5 bases, J lost 2 bases, and 8 bases stayed unmatched. The V gene's germline CDR1 is SGHVS and CDR2 FQNEAQ. This chain's CDR3 is CASSLHPGLNTGELFF. In DNA form, the CDR3 reads TGTGCCAGCAGCCTCCACCCGGGACTAAACACCGGGGAGCTGTTTTTT.

The sample holds a few counts of this clone. This chain uses TRBV27 with TRBJ1-1; 8 nucleotides line up with TRBD1. CDR3 size: 13 residues. J gave up 2 bases and V 7 bases, and 3 bases lay outside the gene matches. Germline values: CDR1 MNHEY, CDR2 SMNVEV (reference sequence). DNA for the CDR3: TGTGCCAGCAAACAGGGGGTTAACACTGAAGCTTTCTTT. Protein product: CASKQGVNTEAFF.

The chain recombines TRBV28 with TRBJ1-2; the D gene is possibly TRBD1 (6 bases). The CDR3 totals 15 residues. Looked up from germline, CDR1 is MDHEN and CDR2 is SYDVKM. V lost 4 bases to trimming and J lost 4 bases, with 16 bases between them. CDR3 amino acids: CASSSESGGLYGYTF. The CDR3 DNA reads TGTGCCAGCAGTTCTGAATCCGGGGGGCTCTATGGCTACACCTTC.

This clone has only one observation. V is TRBV21-1 and J is TRBJ2-5; the table names TRBD1, a call not compared with the DNA. TRBV21-1 is classified as a pseudogene. This CDR3 spans 18 amino acids. CDR3 residues: CASSNEQAIRASEETQYF. DNA for the CDR3: TGTGCCAGCAGCAATGAACAGGCCATTAGGGCTTCTGAAGAGACCCAGTACTTC.

The gene calls are TRBV5-1 and TRBJ2-5; 12 nucleotides match TRBD2. CDR3 size: 17 residues. CDR1 is SGHRS, CDR2 YFSETQ, per germline. After removal of 2 bases from V and 5 bases from J, the junction contained 10 bases not matched to a gene. The CDR3 region is CASSLNRLAGEAETQYF. CDR3 sequence (DNA): TGCGCCAGCAGCTTAAATCGACTAGCGGGAGAGGCGGAGACCCAGTACTTC.

J is TRBJ1-2 and V is TRBV6-1; weak D call: TRBD1 (5 bases). The germline V and J ends were trimmed by 2 bases and 4 bases, with 11 bases remaining between them. Germline V gene lookup returns CDR1 MNHNS and CDR2 SASEGT. The CDR3 extends over 14 amino acids. For the CDR3, the DNA is TGTGCCAGCAGTGAACAAGGGGATTCCTATGGCTACACCTTC. This codes for CASSEQGDSYGYTF.

The CDR3 sequence: CASSLGQNYGYTF. CDR3 DNA: TGTGCCAGCAGCTTGGGACAGAACTATGGCTACACCTTC. The chain links TRBV7-3 to TRBJ1-2, with 7 bases that match TRBD1. Germline CDR1 reads SGHTA; CDR2 reads FQGTGA. Trimming cost V 3 bases and J 2 bases; bases outside gene matches: 0. The CDR3 spans 13 residues.

The chain employs TRBV12-3 or TRBV12-4 and TRBJ1-1; D not resolved. This CDR3 spans 13 amino acids. V lost 5 bases to trimming and J lost 0 bases, with 7 bases between them. The CDR3 region has the DNA TGTGCCAGCAGTATTGGACTGAACACTGAAGCTTTCTTT. Translated: CASSIGLNTEAFF.

This chain joins TRBV6-5 and TRBJ2-7; D is perhaps TRBD1 or TRBD2 (7 bases each). V lost 0 bases and J 5 bases, leaving 14 bases between the germline ends. The CDR3 totals 15 residues. Germline CDR1 reads MNHEY; CDR2 reads SVGAGI. The CDR3 DNA follows: TGTGCCAGCAGTTACTCGCGGGGGACAGCCGACGAGCAGTACTTC. This codes for CASSYSRGTADEQYF.

This clone has only a few counts. The V call is TRBV7-3, the J call TRBJ2-3; D ambiguous. V gave up 5 bases and J gave up 0 bases, with 6 bases separating them. The CDR3 contains 13 residues. Germline CDR1 is SGHTA and CDR2 is FQGTGA. CDR3 region: CASSHTSTDTQYF. CDR3 in DNA: TGTGCCAGCAGCCATACTAGCACAGATACGCAGTATTTT.

This sequence joins TRBV3-1 (or the pseudogene TRBV3-2) and TRBJ2-1; 8 positions agree with TRBD1. The CDR3 covers 15 residues. CDR1 LGHDT and CDR2 YNNKEL come from the germline V gene (reference sequence). Trimming removed 4 bases from V and 10 bases from J; junction bases left unmatched: 12. The DNA for the CDR3 is TGTGCCAGCAGCCCCACGACAGGGGCGGCCGGGGAGCAGTTCTTC. Protein sequence: CASSPTTGAAGEQFF.

This clone has a handful of counts. This chain uses TRBV19 with TRBJ1-5; the match to TRBD1 covers 10 bases. Losses at the gene ends were 4 bases for V and 7 bases for J; bases not matched to a gene: 7. The CDR3 runs 15 residues. CDR1 and CDR2 from the germline V gene are LNHDA and SQIVND (reference sequence). Written as DNA, the CDR3 is TGTGCCAGTAGTACCTGGACAGGGGGAAACCAGCCCCAGCATTTT. It yields the protein CASSTWTGGNQPQHF.

The chain links TRBV2 to TRBJ2-1; 7 bases agree with TRBD1. V was pared by 8 bases and J by 4 bases, with 11 bases of the junction left unmatched. Germline CDR1 SNHLY, CDR2 FYNNEI. The CDR3 contains 15 residues. The CDR3 sequence is CASSKEGTDYNEQFF. Here the CDR3 DNA reads TGTGCCAGCTCCAAAGAGGGGACAGATTACAATGAGCAGTTCTTC.

The V and J genes are TRBV28 and TRBJ2-1, with D possibly TRBD2 on 6 matching bases. The CDR3 sequence is 14 residues long. V was clipped by 6 bases and J by 2 bases, with 11 bases between them. Germline V gives CDR1 MDHEN, CDR2 SYDVKM. CDR3 sequence (DNA): TGTGCCAGCAGCAGCGGGCAAACCTACAATGAGCAGTTCTTC. Protein: CASSSGQTYNEQFF.

The rearrangement uses TRBV21-1 and TRBJ2-7. TRBV21-1 corresponds to a pseudogene. The length of the CDR3 is 17 residues. The CDR3 DNA follows: TGTGCCAGCAGCAAAGTCGAGGGGGGAGGTATCTTATACGAGCAGTACTTC. Protein: CASSKVEGGGILYEQYF.

The genes are TRBV7-2 and TRBJ2-6; unclear D gene. Germline loops: CDR1 SGHTA, CDR2 FQGNSA. V dropped 3 bases and J dropped 1 base, with 7 bases sitting between them. CDR3 length equals 15 residues. DNA of the CDR3: TGTGCCAGCAGCTTCTACGGGTCTGGGGCCAACGTCCTGACTTTC. This codes for CASSFYGSGANVLTF.

This chain connects TRBV6-5 to TRBJ1-6; 7 bases match TRBD1. Germline CDR1 reads MNHEY; CDR2 reads SVGAGI. The J segment lost 6 bases and the V segment lost 8 bases, leaving 7 bases of the junction unmatched. The CDR3 runs 14 residues. The CDR3 sequence: CASGTGQPNSPLHF. CDR3 sequence (DNA): TGTGCCAGCGGCACGGGACAGCCTAATTCACCCCTCCACTTT.

The chain recombines TRBV7-2 with TRBJ1-2; D might be TRBD1 (6 bases). Germline values: CDR1 SGHTA, CDR2 FQGNSA. The CDR3 has 14 residues. V dropped 7 bases and J dropped 8 bases, with 20 bases sitting between them. CDR3 sequence (DNA): TGTGCCAGCACCACCGACCGGGGGGCGCAAGGCTACACCTTC. It encodes CASTTDRGAQGYTF.

As regards this clone: The identical CDR3 is also encoded by other nucleotide sequences in the sample. The V gene is TRBV28, the J gene TRBJ2-5; D might be TRBD2 (7 bases). The CDR3 loop spans 14 amino acids. The germline CDR1 and CDR2 sequences are MDHEN and SYDVKM. Deletions cut 6 bases from V and 1 base from J, with 12 bases between. The CDR3 DNA follows: TGTGCCAGCAGGTTGGGGGGGCCCCAAGAGACCCAGTACTTC. It translates to CASRLGGPQETQYF.

V and J are TRBV3-1 (or the pseudogene TRBV3-2) and TRBJ2-1; 9 bases match TRBD1. This CDR3 is built from 15 residues. J lost 6 bases, V lost 4 bases, and 7 bases had no gene match. Germline CDR1 reads LGHDT; CDR2 reads YNNKEL (reference sequence). This CDR3 reads CASSLGTGRSNEQFF. The CDR3 DNA sequence: TGTGCCAGCAGCCTGGGGACAGGGAGGTCCAATGAGCAGTTCTTC.